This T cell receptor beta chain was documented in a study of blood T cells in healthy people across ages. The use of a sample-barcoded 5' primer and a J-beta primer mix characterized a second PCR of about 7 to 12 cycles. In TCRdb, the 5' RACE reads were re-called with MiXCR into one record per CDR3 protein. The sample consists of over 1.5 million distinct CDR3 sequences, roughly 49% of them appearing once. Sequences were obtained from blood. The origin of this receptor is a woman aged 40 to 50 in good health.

The CDR3 DNA reads TGTGCCAGCAGTGAGGACTATCGGCTTAGCACAGATACGCAGTATTTT. It translates to CASSEDYRLSTDTQYF. This chain connects TRBV2 to TRBJ2-3, with D possibly matching TRBD2 (6 bases). Looked up from germline, CDR1 is SNHLY and CDR2 is FYNNEI. Trimming pared 3 bases from V and 0 bases from J, leaving 13 bases between. The CDR3 is 16 amino acids.